This paragraph covers one T cell receptor (beta chain) sequence. The protocol was immunoSEQ multiplex PCR, while the TCRdb copy is restricted to in-frame clones and leaves out a portion. The profile shows under 55,000 clones, around nine tenths of them singletons. The data were taken from a study of PD-L1 blockade in urothelial cancer. Study-wide context: Male sex and bladder-origin urothelial cancer characterized about 90% of the roughly 30 patients. Study patients had been treated with 0 to 3 previous chemotherapy regimens.

Time point reported: pretreatment peripheral blood. Here the sequenced sample was PBMCs, taken around atezolizumab (anti-PD-L1) treatment. The clonotype comes from a donor at least 40 years old with urothelial cancer.

The CDR3 sequence is CASSLGSGVETQYF. The DNA of the CDR3 is TGTGCCAGCAGCTTAGGTTCGGGGGTCGAGACCCAGTACTTC. The chain uses TRBV11-3 and TRBJ2-5; D is perhaps TRBD2 (6 bases). The CDR3 runs 14 residues. Deletions cut 1 base from V and 5 bases from J, with 11 bases between. Looked up from germline, CDR1 is SGHNT and CDR2 is YENEEA.